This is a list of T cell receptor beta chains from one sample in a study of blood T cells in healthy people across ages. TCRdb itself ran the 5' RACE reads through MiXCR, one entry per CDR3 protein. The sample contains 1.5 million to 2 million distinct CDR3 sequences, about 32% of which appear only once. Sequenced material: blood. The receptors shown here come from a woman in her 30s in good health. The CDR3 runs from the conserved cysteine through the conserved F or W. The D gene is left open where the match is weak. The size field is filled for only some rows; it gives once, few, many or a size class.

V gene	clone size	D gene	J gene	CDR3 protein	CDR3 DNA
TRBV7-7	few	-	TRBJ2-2	CASSFTGSTGELFF	TGTGCCAGCAGCTTTACAGGGAGCACCGGGGAGCTGTTTTTT
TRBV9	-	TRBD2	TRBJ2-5	CASSVAASGGLQETQYF	TGTGCCAGCAGCGTAGCGGCTAGCGGGGGCCTACAAGAGACCCAGTACTTC
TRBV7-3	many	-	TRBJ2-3	CASSLRPSDTQYF	TGCGCCAGCAGCTTGCGACCCTCAGATACGCAGTATTTT
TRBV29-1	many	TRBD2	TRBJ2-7	CSASREGEQYF	TGCAGCGCCTCTAGGGAGGGCGAGCAGTACTTC
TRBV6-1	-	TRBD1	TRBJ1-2	CASKLRDRVYGYTF	TGTGCCAGCAAGCTACGGGACAGGGTGTATGGCTACACCTTC
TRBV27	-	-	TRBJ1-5	CASSLWGEGNQPQHF	TGTGCCAGCAGTTTATGGGGGGAGGGGAATCAGCCCCAGCATTTT
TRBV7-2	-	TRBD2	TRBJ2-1	CASSLTSGSFYNEQFF	TGTGCCAGCAGCTTGACTAGCGGGTCCTTCTACAATGAGCAGTTCTTC
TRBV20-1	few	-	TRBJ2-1	CSATPRSYNEQFF	TGCAGTGCTACCCCTCGGAGCTACAATGAGCAGTTCTTC
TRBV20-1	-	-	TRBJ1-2	CSARDFGRLIDGYTF	TGCAGTGCTAGAGATTTTGGCAGATTAATAGATGGCTACACCTTC
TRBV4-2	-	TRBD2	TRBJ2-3	CASSQEASGGAADTQYF	TGTGCCAGCAGCCAAGAAGCTAGCGGGGGGGCCGCAGATACGCAGTATTTT
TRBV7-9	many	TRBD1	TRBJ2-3	CASSPGMRDRATDTQYF	TGTGCCAGCAGCCCAGGGATGAGGGACAGGGCCACAGATACGCAGTATTTT
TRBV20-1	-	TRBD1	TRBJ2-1	CSARTDTGTGYGQFF	TGCAGTGCTAGAACAGATACCGGGACAGGGTATGGGCAGTTCTTC
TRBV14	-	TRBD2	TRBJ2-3	CASSQDLSGSADTQYF	TGTGCCAGCAGCCAAGATCTTAGCGGGAGTGCAGATACGCAGTATTTT
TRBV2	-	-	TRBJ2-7	CASSEDSPLSYEQYF	TGTGCCAGCAGCGAGGACAGTCCACTGTCCTACGAGCAGTACTTC
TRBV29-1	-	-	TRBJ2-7	CSVELGGRGEQYF	TGCAGCGTTGAATTGGGGGGCCGCGGCGAGCAGTACTTC
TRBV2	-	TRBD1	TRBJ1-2	CASSDWDRGLGDGYTF	TGTGCCAGCAGTGATTGGGACAGGGGGCTTGGGGATGGCTACACCTTC
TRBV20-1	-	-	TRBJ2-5	CSAQGLETQYF	TGCAGTGCTCAGGGGCTGGAGACCCAGTACTTC
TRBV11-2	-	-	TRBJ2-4	CASTLEGLLIGEQYF	TGTGCCAGCACCCTGGAAGGACTCCTTATAGGGGAGCAGTACTTC
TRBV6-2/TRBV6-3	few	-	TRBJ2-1	CASSYIAGDEQFF	TGTGCCAGCAGTTACATCGCAGGCGATGAGCAGTTCTTC
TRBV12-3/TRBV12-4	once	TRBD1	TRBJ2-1	CVSSPLRDRVAEQFF	TGTGTCAGCAGTCCACTCCGGGACAGGGTGGCTGAGCAGTTCTTC
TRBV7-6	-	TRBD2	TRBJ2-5	CASTLLAGAGETQYF	TGTGCCAGCACGCTACTAGCGGGAGCGGGAGAGACCCAGTACTTC
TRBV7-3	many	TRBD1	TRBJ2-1	CASSLDRVYNEQFF	TGTGCCAGCAGCTTGGACAGGGTCTACAATGAGCAGTTCTTC
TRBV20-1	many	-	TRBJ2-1	CSAVDLYNEQFF	TGCAGTGCCGTCGATTTGTACAATGAGCAGTTCTTC
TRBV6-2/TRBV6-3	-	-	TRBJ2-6	CASGYFVGANVLTF	TGTGCCAGCGGTTACTTTGTTGGGGCCAACGTCCTGACTTTC
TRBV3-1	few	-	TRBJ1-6	CASSLERRNSPLHF	TGTGCCAGCAGCCTAGAAAGGAGGAATTCACCCCTCCACTTT
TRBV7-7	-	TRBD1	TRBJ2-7	CASSLGAGQAYEQYF	TGTGCCAGCAGCTTAGGGGCAGGACAGGCCTACGAGCAGTACTTC
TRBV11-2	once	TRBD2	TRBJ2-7	CASSFAGDGNEQYF	TGTGCCAGCAGCTTTGCGGGAGACGGTAACGAGCAGTACTTC
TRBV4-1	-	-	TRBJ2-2	CASSQFAQNTGELFF	TGCGCCAGCAGCCAATTTGCGCAGAACACCGGGGAGCTGTTTTTT
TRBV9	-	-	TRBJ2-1	CASSVGGDSRDEQFF	TGTGCCAGCAGCGTAGGGGGTGACTCACGGGATGAGCAGTTCTTC
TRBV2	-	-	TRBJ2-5	CASSDTVGQETQYF	TGTGCCAGCAGTGATACAGTGGGACAAGAGACCCAGTACTTC
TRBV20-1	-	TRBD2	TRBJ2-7	CSAAPLKREGLYEQYF	TGCAGTGCTGCCCCGTTGAAGCGGGAGGGACTCTACGAGCAGTACTTC
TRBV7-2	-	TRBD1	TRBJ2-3	CASSPQGVQDTQYF	TGTGCCAGCAGCCCACAGGGGGTGCAGGATACGCAGTATTTT
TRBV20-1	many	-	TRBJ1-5	CSATDQGRINQPQHF	TGCAGTGCCACGGATCAGGGACGTATCAATCAGCCCCAGCATTTT
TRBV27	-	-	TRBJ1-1	CASRSNTPELMNTEAFF	TGTGCCAGCAGATCGAACACTCCGGAACTAATGAACACTGAAGCTTTCTTT
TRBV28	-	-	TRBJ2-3	CASSWGRQGLASTDTQYF	TGTGCCAGCAGTTGGGGGAGACAAGGACTGGCGAGCACAGATACGCAGTATTTT
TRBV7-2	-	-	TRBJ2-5	CASRLRAVAETQYF	TGTGCCAGCAGACTTAGGGCGGTTGCCGAGACCCAGTACTTC
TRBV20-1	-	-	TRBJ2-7	CSARPPGMKSYEQYF	TGCAGTGCTAGACCTCCGGGGATGAAGTCCTACGAGCAGTACTTC
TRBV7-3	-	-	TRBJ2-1	CASSPTNGAYNEQFF	TGTGCCAGCAGCCCGACTAACGGAGCATACAATGAGCAGTTCTTC
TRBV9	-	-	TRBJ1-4	CASSAGIMNEKLFF	TGTGCCAGCAGCGCGGGCATTATGAATGAAAAACTGTTTTTT
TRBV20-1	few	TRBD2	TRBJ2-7	CSARLRTSLGEQYF	TGCAGTGCTAGACTCCGGACTAGTCTAGGCGAGCAGTACTTC
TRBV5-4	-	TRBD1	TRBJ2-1	CASSTMDRGLYEQFF	TGTGCCAGCAGCACTATGGACAGGGGGCTCTATGAGCAGTTCTTC
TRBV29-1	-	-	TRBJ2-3	CSVLTDPTDTQYF	TGCAGCGTCCTGACAGATCCCACAGATACGCAGTATTTT
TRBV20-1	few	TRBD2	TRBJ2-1	CSARESGLYNEQFF	TGCAGTGCTAGAGAGTCGGGACTATACAATGAGCAGTTCTTC
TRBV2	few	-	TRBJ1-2	CASSEAQTGGNYGYTF	TGTGCCAGCAGTGAAGCGCAAACGGGTGGTAACTATGGCTACACCTTC
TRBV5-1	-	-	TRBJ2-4	CASSLGVGAALAKNIQYF	TGCGCCAGCAGCTTGGGAGTAGGGGCAGCATTAGCCAAAAACATTCAGTACTTC
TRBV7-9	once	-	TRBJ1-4	CASSLEFWPAVNEKLFF	TGCGCCAGCAGCTTAGAGTTCTGGCCCGCGGTTAATGAAAAACTGTTTTTT
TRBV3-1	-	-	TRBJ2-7	CASSHNIWRDRTSYEQYF	TGTGCCAGCAGCCATAATATCTGGCGGGACAGAACATCCTACGAGCAGTACTTC
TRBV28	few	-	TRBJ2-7	CASNPRRDEQYF	TGTGCCAGCAACCCCCGAAGGGACGAGCAGTACTTC
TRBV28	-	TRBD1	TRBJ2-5	CASSSTGANRGTQYF	TGTGCCAGCAGTTCCACAGGGGCCAATCGAGGAACCCAGTACTTC
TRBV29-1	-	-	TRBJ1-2	CSVKRSGAYGYTF	TGCAGCGTTAAGAGGTCAGGGGCCTATGGCTACACCTTC
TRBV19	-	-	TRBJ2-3	CASSGYTQSITDTQYF	TGTGCCAGTAGTGGGTACACACAGAGCATCACAGATACGCAGTATTTT
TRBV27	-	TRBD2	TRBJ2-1	CASSHGASGGNEQFF	TGTGCCAGCAGTCACGGGGCTAGCGGGGGGAATGAGCAGTTCTTC
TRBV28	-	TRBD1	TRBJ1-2	CASSFWEGAVAGTPRHGYTF	TGTGCCAGCAGTTTTTGGGAGGGGGCGGTAGCGGGAACCCCTCGTCATGGCTACACCTTC
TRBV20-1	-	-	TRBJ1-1	CSARDGAGLQNTEAFF	TGCAGTGCTAGAGATGGGGCAGGGCTCCAGAACACTGAAGCTTTCTTT